Listed below are T cell receptor beta chains from one sample, sequenced in a study of T cell clonotyping in hematopoietic cell transplantation. Profiling relied on immunoSEQ multiplex PCR, and the TCRdb table lists in-frame clones only, not all of them. The table includes about 7,100 clones, 88% detected once. This specimen was peripheral blood mononuclear cells, taken before stem cell transplant. The receptors originated from a man between 60 and 75 years old with acute myeloid leukemia. Some clones in this sample may be carry-over from other donors' samples. Both conserved end residues are part of each CDR3.

cdr3_aa | v_call
CASSKDVRGDNEQFF | TRBV21-1
CASSAPYLSYNEQFF | TRBV2
CASSHVIWQASRDLLNTEAFF | TRBV4-2
CASSLRTGGGQETQYF | TRBV5-4
CASSGYRVQPQHF | TRBV10-2
CASSQGPGQGNEQFF | TRBV4-1
CASSRLTDASTNEKLFF | TRBV28
CATRGDSDQPQHF | TRBV15
CASSQETSRPRRFF | TRBV4-1
CASSEAALGTSDTSYEQYF | TRBV2
CASSLGFYGYTF | TRBV7-2
CASSQGWEAGLSTDTQYF | TRBV4-2
CASSYSWGGEKLFF | TRBV6-5
CAISDYLAGHTEAFF | TRBV10-3
CASSDQKTGSTEAFF | TRBV25-1
CASSLGQTPLDTQYF | TRBV11-3
CASSENTVQERDEQFF | TRBV2
CSVSSGFGQGYEQYF | TRBV29-1
CASSQVPPTGVVLEAFF | TRBV4-1
CASSYSLRGQTYGYTF | TRBV6-5
CASSRQVSSYEQYF | TRBV6-5
CASRLQGADYGYTF | TRBV6-5
CASSLERDSYEQYF | TRBV5-4
CASSMGDSTYEQYF | TRBV19
CASSELGRLNQPQHF | TRBV6-1
CASLTGTGKYNEQFF | TRBV6-1
CASSPGRRLNYGYTF | TRBV7-8
CASSSGTGGFQNIQYF | TRBV5-4
CAIPGVGGQPQHF | TRBV6-1
CASSLDWDRGYLEQYF | TRBV5-6
CASSAGAGPTDTQYF | TRBV5-6